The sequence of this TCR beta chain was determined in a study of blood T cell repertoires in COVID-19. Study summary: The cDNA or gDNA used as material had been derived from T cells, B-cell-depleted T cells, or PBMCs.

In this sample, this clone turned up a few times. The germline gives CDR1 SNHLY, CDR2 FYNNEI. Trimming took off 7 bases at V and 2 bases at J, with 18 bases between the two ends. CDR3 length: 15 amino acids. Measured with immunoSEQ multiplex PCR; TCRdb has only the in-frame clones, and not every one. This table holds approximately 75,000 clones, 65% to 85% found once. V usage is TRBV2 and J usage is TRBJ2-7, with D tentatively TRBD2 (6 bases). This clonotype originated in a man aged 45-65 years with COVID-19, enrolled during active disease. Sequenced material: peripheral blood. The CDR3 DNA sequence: TGTGCCAGCACCCCTGAGGGAGGAGGGACCTACGAGCAGTACTTC. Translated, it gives CASTPEGGGTYEQYF.